Sequencing of this T cell receptor beta chain was carried out in a study of blood T cell repertoires in COVID-19. CDR3 length: 17 residues. Deletions cut 0 bases from V and 1 base from J, with 13 bases between. Germline V gene sequence: CDR1 SGHTS, CDR2 YDEGEE. Clones were sequenced by immunoSEQ multiplex PCR, and TCRdb holds only the in-frame ones, with some missing. The sample holds approximately 150,000 clones, about nine tenths seen once. This sequence joins TRBV5-8 and TRBJ2-2, with D possibly TRBD1 on 5 matching bases. This receptor was identified in a man aged 50 to 60 who had recovered from COVID-19. Sequenced material: peripheral blood. The CDR3 DNA reads as TGTGCCAGCAGCTTGGCCATGGGGCAGGGGAACACCGGGGAGCTGTTTTTT. It translates to CASSLAMGQGNTGELFF.